This T cell receptor beta chain was sequenced for a study of identical twins. Via MiXCR, TCRdb re-called the 5' RACE reads, giving one row per CDR3 protein. The sample carries about 470,000 distinct CDR3 sequences, more than 20% recorded once. Trimming removed 1 base from V and 6 bases from J, with 8 bases in between. In germline, CDR1 is SGHRS, CDR2 YFSETQ. The CDR3 contains 13 residues. This clonotype came up many times. These data also formed part of another study, on T cells expressing NK-cell markers.

The chain joins TRBV5-1 to TRBJ2-4; the D gene is possibly TRBD1 (5 bases). This clonotype was sampled from a woman between 18 and 30 years old in good health. The sequenced sample was CD4+ T cells sorted from blood. CDR3 protein: CASSLLQGNIQYF. Here the CDR3 DNA reads TGCGCCAGCAGCTTGCTGCAGGGAAACATTCAGTACTTC.